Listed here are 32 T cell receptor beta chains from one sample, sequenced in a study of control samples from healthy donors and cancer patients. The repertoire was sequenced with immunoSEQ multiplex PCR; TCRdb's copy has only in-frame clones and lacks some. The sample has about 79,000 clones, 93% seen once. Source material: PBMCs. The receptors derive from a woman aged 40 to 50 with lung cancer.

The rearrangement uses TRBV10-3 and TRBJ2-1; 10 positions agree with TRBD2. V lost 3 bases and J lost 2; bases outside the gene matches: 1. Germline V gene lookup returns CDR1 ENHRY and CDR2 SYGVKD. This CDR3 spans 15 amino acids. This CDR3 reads CAISDSGGTYNEQFF. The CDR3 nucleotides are TGTGCCATCAGTGATAGCGGGGGGACCTACAATGAGCAGTTCTTC.

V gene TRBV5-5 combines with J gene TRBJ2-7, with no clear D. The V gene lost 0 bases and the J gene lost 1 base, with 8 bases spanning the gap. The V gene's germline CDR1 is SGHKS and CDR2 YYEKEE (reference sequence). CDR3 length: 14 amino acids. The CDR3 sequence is CASSLGGNSYEQYF. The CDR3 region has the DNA TGTGCCAGCAGCTTGGGGGGTAATTCCTACGAGCAGTACTTC.

The CDR3 sequence is CASSQGLAGQVGQETQYF. In DNA, the CDR3 is TGTGCCAGCAGCCAAGGGCTAGCGGGTCAAGTGGGCCAAGAGACCCAGTACTTC. The rearrangement links TRBV3-1 (or the pseudogene TRBV3-2) to TRBJ2-5; the match to TRBD2 covers 8 bases. Germline V gives CDR1 LGHDT, CDR2 YNNKEL (reference sequence). Losses at the gene ends were 1 base for V and 1 base for J; bases not matched to a gene: 11. The CDR3 extends over 18 amino acids.

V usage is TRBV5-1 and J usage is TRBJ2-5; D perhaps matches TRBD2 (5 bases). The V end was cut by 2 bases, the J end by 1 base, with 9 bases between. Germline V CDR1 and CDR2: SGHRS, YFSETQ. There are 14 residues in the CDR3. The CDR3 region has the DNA TGCGCCAGCAGCTTAGGAGGACTCCAAGAGACCCAGTACTTC. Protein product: CASSLGGLQETQYF.

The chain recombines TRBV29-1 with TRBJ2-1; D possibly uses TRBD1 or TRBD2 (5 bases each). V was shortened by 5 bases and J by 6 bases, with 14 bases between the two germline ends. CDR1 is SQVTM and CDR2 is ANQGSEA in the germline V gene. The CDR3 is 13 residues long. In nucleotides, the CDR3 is TGCAGCGTTTATCCGGGACGTAGCAATGAGCAGTTCTTC. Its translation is CSVYPGRSNEQFF.

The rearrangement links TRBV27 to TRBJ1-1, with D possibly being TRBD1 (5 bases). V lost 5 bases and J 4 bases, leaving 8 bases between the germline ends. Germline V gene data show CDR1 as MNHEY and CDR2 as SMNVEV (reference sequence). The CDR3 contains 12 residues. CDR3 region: CASSQGVTEAFF. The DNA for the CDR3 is TGTGCCAGCAGTCAAGGGGTCACTGAAGCTTTCTTT.

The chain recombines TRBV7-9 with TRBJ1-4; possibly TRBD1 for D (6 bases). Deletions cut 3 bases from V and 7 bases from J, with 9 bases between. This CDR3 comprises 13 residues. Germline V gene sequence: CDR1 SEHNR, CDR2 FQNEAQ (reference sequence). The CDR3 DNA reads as TGTGCCAGCAGCTTTGGGGGGGCTGAAAAACTGTTTTTT. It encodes CASSFGGAEKLFF. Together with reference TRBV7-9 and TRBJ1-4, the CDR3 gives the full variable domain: DTGVSQNPRHKITKRGQNVTFRCDPISEHNRLYWYRQTLGQGPEFLTYFQNEAQLEKSRLLSDRFSAERPKGSFSTLEIQRTEQGDSAMYLCASSFGGAEKLFFGSGTQLSVL.

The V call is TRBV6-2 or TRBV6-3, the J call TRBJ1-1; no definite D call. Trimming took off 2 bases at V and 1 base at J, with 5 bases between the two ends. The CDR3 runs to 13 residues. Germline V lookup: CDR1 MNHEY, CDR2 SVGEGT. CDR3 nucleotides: TGTGCCAGCAGTTACGGGCAGAACACTGAAGCTTTCTTT. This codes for CASSYGQNTEAFF.

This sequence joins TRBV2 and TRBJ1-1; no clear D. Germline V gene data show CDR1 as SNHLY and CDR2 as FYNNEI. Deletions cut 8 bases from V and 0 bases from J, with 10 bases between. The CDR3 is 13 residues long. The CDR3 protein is CASLSDMNTEAFF. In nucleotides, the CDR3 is TGTGCCAGCCTGTCTGATATGAACACTGAAGCTTTCTTT.

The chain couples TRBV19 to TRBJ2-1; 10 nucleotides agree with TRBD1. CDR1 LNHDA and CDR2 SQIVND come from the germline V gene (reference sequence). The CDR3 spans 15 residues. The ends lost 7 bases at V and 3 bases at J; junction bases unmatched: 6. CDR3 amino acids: CASTPGQGSYNEQFF. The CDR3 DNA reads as TGTGCCAGTACCCCGGGACAGGGGAGCTACAATGAGCAGTTCTTC. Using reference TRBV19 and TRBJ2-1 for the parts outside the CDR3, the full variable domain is DGGITQSPKYLFRKEGQNVTLSCEQNLNHDAMYWYRQDPGQGLRLIYYSQIVNDFQKGDIAEGYSVSREKKESFPLTVTSAQKNPTAFYLCASTPGQGSYNEQFFGPGTRLTVL.

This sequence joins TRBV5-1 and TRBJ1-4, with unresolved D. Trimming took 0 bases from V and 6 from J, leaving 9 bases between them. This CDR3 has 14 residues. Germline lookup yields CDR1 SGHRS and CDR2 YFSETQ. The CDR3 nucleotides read TGCGCCAGCAGCTTGGCGGGGTTAGATGAAAAACTGTTTTTT. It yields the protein CASSLAGLDEKLFF.

DNA of the CDR3: TGTGCCAGCAGTGATAACGGACCGTATCATAATTCACCCCTCCACTTT. The encoded protein is CASSDNGPYHNSPLHF. V and J are TRBV25-1 and TRBJ1-6; the D is unclear. V was shortened by 3 bases and J by 5 bases, with 14 bases between the two germline ends. Germline CDR1 is MGHDK and CDR2 is SYGVNS. This CDR3 region has 16 residues.

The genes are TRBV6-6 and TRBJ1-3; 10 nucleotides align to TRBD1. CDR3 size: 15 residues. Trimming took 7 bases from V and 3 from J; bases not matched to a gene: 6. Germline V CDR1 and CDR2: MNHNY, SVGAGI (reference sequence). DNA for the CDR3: TGTGCCAGCACTAGACAGGGGGCGAATGGAAACACCATATATTTT. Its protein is CASTRQGANGNTIYF.

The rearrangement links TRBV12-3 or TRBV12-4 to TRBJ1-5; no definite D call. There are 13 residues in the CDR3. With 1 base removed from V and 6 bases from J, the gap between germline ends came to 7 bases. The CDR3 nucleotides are TGTGCCAGCAGTTTAGGGTGGGCTCAGCCCCAGCATTTT. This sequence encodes CASSLGWAQPQHF.

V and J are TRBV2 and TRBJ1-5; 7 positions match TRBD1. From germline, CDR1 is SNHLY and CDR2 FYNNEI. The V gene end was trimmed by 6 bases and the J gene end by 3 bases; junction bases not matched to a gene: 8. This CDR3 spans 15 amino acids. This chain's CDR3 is CASRKDRTFNQPQHF. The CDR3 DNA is TGTGCCAGCAGAAAGGACAGGACATTCAATCAGCCCCAGCATTTT.

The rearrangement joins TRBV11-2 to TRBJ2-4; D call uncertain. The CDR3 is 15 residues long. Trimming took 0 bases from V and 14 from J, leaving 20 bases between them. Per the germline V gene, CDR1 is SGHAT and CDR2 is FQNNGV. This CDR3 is CASSLEYGIQQTKYF. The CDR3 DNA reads TGTGCCAGCAGCTTAGAGTACGGAATACAGCAGACAAAGTACTTC.

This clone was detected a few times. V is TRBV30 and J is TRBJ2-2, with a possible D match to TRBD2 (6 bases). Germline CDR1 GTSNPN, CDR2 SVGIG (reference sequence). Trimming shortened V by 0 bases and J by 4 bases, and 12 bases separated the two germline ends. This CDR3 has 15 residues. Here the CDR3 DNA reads TGTGCCTGGAGTGTAAGGCTAGCGATCACCGGGGAGCTGTTTTTT. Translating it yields CAWSVRLAITGELFF.

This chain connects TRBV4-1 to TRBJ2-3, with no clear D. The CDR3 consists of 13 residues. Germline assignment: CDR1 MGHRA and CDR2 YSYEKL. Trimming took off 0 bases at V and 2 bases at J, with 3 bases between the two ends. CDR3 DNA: TGCGCCAGCAGCCAAGATCCCACAGATACGCAGTATTTT. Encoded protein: CASSQDPTDTQYF.

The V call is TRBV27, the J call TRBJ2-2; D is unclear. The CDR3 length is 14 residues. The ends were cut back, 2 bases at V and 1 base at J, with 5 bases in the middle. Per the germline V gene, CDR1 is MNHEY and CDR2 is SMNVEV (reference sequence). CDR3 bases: TGTGCCAGCAGTTTAATGGAGAACACCGGGGAGCTGTTTTTT. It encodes CASSLMENTGELFF.

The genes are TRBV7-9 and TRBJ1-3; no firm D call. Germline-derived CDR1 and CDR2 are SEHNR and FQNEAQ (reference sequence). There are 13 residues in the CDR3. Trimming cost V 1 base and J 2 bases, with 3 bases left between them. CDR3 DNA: TGTGCCAGCAGCTTAGTACCTGGAAACACCATATATTTT. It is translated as CASSLVPGNTIYF.

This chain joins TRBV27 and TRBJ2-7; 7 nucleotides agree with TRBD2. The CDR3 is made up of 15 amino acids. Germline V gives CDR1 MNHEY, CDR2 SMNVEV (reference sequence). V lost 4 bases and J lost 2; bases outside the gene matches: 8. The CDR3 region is CASSSDSGRTYEQYF. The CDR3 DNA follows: TGTGCCAGCAGTTCCGATAGCGGGCGAACCTACGAGCAGTACTTC.

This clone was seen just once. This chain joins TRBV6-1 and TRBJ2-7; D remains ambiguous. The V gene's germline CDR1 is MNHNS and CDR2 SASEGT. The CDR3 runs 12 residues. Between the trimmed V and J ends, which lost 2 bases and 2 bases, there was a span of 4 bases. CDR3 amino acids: CASSERTYEQYF. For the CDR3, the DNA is TGTGCCAGCAGTGAACGGACCTACGAGCAGTACTTC.

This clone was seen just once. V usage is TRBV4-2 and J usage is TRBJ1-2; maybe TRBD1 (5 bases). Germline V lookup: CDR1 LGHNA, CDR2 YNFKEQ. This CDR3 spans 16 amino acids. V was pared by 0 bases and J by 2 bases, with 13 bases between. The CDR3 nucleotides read TGTGCCAGCAGCCAAGATTACGGACAACGAAACTATGGCTACACCTTC. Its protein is CASSQDYGQRNYGYTF.

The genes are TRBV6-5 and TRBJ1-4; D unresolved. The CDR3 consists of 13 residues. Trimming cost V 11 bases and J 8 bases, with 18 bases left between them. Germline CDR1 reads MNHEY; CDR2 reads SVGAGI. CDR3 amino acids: CAAEGAHHEKLFF. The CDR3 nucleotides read TGTGCCGCGGAAGGAGCTCATCACGAAAAACTGTTTTTT.

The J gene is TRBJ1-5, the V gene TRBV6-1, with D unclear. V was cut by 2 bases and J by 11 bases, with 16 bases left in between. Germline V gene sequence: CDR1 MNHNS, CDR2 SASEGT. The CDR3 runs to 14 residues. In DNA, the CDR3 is TGTGCCAGCAGTGAATCCGGTTCCCGAGGGACCCAGCATTTT. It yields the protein CASSESGSRGTQHF.

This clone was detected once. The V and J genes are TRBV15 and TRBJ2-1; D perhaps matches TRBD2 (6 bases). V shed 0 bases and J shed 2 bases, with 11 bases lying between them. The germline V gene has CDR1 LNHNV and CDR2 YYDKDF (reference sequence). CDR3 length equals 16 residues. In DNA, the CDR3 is TGTGCCACCAGCAGAGATATAGGCGGGACCTACAATGAGCAGTTCTTC. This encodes CATSRDIGGTYNEQFF.

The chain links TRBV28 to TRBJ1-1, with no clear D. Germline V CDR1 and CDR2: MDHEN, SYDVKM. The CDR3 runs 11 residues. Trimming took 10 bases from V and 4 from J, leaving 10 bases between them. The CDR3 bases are TGTGCCATCCAAGGAGGCACTGAAGCTTTCTTT. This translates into CAIQGGTEAFF.

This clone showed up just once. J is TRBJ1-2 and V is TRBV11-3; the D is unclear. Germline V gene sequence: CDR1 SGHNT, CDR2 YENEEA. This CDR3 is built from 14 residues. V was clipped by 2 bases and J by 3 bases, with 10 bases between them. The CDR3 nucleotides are TGTGCCAGCAGCTTATCGGGATCCTACTATGGCTACACCTTC. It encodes CASSLSGSYYGYTF.

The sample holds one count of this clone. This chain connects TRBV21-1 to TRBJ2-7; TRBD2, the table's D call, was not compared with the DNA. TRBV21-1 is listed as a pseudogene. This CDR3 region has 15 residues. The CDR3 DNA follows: TGTGCCAGCAGCAAAGCGCTAGCGGGGGAGGGCGAGCAGTACTTC. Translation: CASSKALAGEGEQYF.

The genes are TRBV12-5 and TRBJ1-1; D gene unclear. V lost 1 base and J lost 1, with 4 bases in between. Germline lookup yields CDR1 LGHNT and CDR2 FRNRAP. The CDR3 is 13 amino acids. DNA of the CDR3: TGTGCTAGTGGTTTGGAGACGAACACTGAAGCTTTCTTT. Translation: CASGLETNTEAFF.

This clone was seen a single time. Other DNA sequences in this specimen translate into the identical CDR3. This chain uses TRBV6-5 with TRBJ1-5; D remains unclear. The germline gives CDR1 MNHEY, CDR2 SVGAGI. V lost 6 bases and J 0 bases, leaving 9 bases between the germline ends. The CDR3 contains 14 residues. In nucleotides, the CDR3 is TGTGCCAGCAGAGATGGTGGTAGCAATCAGCCCCAGCATTTT. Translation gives CASRDGGSNQPQHF.

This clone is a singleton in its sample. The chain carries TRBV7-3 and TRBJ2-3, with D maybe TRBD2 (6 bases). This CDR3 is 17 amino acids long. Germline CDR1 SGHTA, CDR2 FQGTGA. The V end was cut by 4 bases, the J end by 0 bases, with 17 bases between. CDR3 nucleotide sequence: TGTGCCAGCAGCTCCCTGCCCGCGAGCGGGAGCACAGATACGCAGTATTTT. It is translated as CASSSLPASGSTDTQYF.